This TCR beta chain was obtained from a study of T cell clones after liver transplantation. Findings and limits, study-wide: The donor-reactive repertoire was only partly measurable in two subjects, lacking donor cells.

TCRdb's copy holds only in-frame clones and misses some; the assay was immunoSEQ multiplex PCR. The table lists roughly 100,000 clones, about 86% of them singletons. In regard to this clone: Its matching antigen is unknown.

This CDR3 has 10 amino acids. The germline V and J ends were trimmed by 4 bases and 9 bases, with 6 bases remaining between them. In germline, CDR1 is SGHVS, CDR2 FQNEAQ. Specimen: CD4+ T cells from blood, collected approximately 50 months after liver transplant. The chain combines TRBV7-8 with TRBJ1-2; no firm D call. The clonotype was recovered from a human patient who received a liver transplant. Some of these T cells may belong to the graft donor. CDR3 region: CASSSSSYTF. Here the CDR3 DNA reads TGTGCCAGCAGCTCGAGCAGCTACACCTTC.